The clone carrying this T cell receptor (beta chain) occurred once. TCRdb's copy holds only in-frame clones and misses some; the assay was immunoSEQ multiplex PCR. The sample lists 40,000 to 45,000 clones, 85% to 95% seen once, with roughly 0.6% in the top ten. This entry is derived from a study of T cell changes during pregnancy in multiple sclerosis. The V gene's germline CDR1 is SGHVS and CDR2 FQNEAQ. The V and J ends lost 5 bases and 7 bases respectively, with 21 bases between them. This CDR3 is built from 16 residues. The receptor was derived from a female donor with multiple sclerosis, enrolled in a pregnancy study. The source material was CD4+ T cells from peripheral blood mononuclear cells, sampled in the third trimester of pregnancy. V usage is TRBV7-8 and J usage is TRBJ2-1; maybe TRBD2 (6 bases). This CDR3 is CASSAARLGGRNEQFF. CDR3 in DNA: TGTGCCAGCAGCGCAGCGAGGTTAGGAGGGCGAAATGAGCAGTTCTTC.